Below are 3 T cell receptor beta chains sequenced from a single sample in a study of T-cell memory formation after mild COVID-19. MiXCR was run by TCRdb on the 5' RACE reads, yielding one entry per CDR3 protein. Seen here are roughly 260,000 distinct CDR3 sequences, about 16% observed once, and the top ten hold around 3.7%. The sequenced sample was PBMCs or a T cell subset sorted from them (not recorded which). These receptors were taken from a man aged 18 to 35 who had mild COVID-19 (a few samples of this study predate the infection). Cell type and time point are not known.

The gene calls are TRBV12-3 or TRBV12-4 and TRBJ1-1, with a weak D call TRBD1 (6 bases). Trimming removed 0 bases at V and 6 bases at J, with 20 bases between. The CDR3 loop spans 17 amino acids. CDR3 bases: TGTGCCAGCAGTTTAGCGGGGGGAAGGGGACAATGGGCTGAAGCTTTCTTT. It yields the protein CASSLAGGRGQWAEAFF.

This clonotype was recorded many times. CDR3 nucleotide sequence: TGCGCCAGCAGCGCCGGGACTAGCGGGGATACGCAGTATTTT. Its translation: CASSAGTSGDTQYF. The rearrangement links TRBV5-1 to TRBJ2-3; 12 positions agree with TRBD2. This CDR3 is 14 amino acids long. Germline loops: CDR1 SGHRS, CDR2 YFSETQ. Trimming took 4 bases from V and 6 from J; bases not matched to a gene: 3.

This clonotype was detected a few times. The CDR3 DNA reads TGCAGTGCTAGAGCAGGGCCAGATACGCAGTATTTT. Amino acid sequence: CSARAGPDTQYF. The chain employs TRBV20-1 and TRBJ2-3; TRBD1 is a possible D gene (5 bases). The V gene lost 1 base and the J gene lost 4 bases, with 6 bases spanning the gap. This CDR3 is built from 12 residues. The germline CDR1 and CDR2 sequences are DFQATT and SNEGSKA (reference sequence).